The rows below give T cell receptor beta chains drawn from one sample of a study of blood T cell repertoires in COVID-19. The method was immunoSEQ multiplex PCR; TCRdb's version includes in-frame clones alone and lacks a portion of them. The sample holds more than 250,000 clones, 87% seen once. Sequenced sample: PBMCs or T cells enriched from blood (not recorded which). The receptors originated from a woman aged 40 to 50 who had recovered from COVID-19. Each CDR3 is given with its conserved first and last residue. Fields, in order: V gene, J gene, clone size, D gene, CDR3 DNA, CDR3 protein. D genes are given only for firm matches. Size tells how often a clone was seen (once, few, many) or the class of an expanded clone, and some rows leave it out.

TRBV7-9,TRBJ2-1,NA,TRBD1,TGTGCCAGCAGCTTGGGGGACAGGGGGCCCTACAATGAGCAGTTCTTC,CASSLGDRGPYNEQFF
TRBV5-6,TRBJ2-5,few,TRBD2,TGTGCCAGCAGCTTCGGACTAGCGGGAGTCATTGAAGCGGAGACCCAGTACTTC,CASSFGLAGVIEAETQYF
TRBV11-1,TRBJ2-1,NA,NA,TGTGCCAGCAGTCTCTTAGTGAATGAGCAGTTCTTC,CASSLLVNEQFF
TRBV19,TRBJ1-2,few,NA,TGTGCCACACAGGGATGGAACTATGGCTACACCTTC,CATQGWNYGYTF
TRBV10-3,TRBJ2-7,NA,TRBD2,TGTGCCATCAACAACAGACTAGCGGACAACGAGCAGTACTTC,CAINNRLADNEQYF
TRBV6-2/TRBV6-3,TRBJ1-5,NA,NA,TGTGCCAGCAGCTCACAGGGCTTTGGTCAGCCCCAGCATTTT,CASSSQGFGQPQHF
TRBV18,TRBJ2-1,NA,TRBD2,TGTGCCAGCTCCTCGGCAGGGACTAGCGGGGACTACAATGAGCAGTTCTTC,CASSSAGTSGDYNEQFF
TRBV28,TRBJ1-6,once,TRBD1,TGTGCCAGCAACCCTCAGGGGGCGGTTAATTCACCCCTCCACTTT,CASNPQGAVNSPLHF
TRBV6-5,TRBJ2-7,NA,NA,TGTGCCAGCGCCAGCACCCGCGGGGAGCAGTACTTC,CASASTRGEQYF
TRBV19,TRBJ1-5,NA,TRBD1,TGTGCCAGCACGGACAGGCCGAATCAGCCCCAGCATTTT,CASTDRPNQPQHF
TRBV12-3/TRBV12-4,TRBJ1-2,NA,NA,TGTGCCAGCAGCGCCGGGGGCTATGGCTACACCTTC,CASSAGGYGYTF
TRBV10-2,TRBJ1-5,NA,NA,TGCGCCAGCAGTGAGTCTAACAGGTATCAGCCCCAGCATTTT,CASSESNRYQPQHF
TRBV7-2,TRBJ1-2,NA,NA,TGTGCCAGCAGCTTAGCGTTGGCGGGGAACTATGGCTACACCTTC,CASSLALAGNYGYTF
TRBV10-1,TRBJ1-1,NA,NA,TGCGCCAGCAGGGGAGACTTCACTGAAGCTTTCTTT,CASRGDFTEAFF
TRBV5-1,TRBJ2-1,NA,TRBD2,TGCGCCAGCAGCTCGGGACTAGTGTACAATGAGCAGTTCTTC,CASSSGLVYNEQFF
TRBV3-1/TRBV3-2,TRBJ1-2,NA,NA,TGTGCCAGCAGCCAAGAATTGCGGGGAAATGGCTACACCTTC,CASSQELRGNGYTF
TRBV27,TRBJ2-1,NA,NA,TGTGCCAGCAGTTGGGGACTCCCCCCGGAGCAGTTCTTC,CASSWGLPPEQFF
TRBV5-1,TRBJ2-5,NA,NA,TGCGCCAGCAGCTTGCTAGACAGGCACCAAGAGACCCAGTACTTC,CASSLLDRHQETQYF
TRBV27,TRBJ2-1,NA,TRBD2,TGTGCCAGCAGTCTCCCCGGGACTAACAATGAGCAGTTCTTC,CASSLPGTNNEQFF
TRBV6-5,TRBJ1-5,NA,NA,TGTGCCAGCAGTTACTCGTCTGCGAATCAGCCCCAGCATTTT,CASSYSSANQPQHF
TRBV20-1,TRBJ1-2,NA,NA,TGCAGTGCTAGTAATGGCCAAACTAATAACTATGGCTACACCTTC,CSASNGQTNNYGYTF
TRBV5-3,TRBJ2-5,NA,NA,TGTGCCAAAAACGACAGCCCGAAAGAGACCCAGTACTTC,CAKNDSPKETQYF